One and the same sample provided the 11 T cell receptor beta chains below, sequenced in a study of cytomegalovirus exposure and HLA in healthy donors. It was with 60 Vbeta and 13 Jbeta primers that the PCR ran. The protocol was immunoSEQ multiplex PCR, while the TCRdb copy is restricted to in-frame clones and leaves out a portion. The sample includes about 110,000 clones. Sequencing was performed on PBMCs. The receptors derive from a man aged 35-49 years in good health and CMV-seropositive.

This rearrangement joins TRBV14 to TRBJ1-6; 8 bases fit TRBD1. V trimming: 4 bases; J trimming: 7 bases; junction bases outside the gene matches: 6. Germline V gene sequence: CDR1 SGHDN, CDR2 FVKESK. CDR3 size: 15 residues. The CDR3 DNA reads TGTGCCAGCAGCCTACACAGGGGGGGAAATTCACCCCTCCACTTT. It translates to CASSLHRGGNSPLHF. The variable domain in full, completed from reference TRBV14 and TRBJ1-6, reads EAGVTQFPSHSVIEKGQTVTLRCDPISGHDNLYWYRRVMGKEIKFLLHFVKESKQDESGMPNNRFLAERTGGTYSTLKVQPAELEDSGVYFCASSLHRGGNSPLHFGNGTRLTVT.

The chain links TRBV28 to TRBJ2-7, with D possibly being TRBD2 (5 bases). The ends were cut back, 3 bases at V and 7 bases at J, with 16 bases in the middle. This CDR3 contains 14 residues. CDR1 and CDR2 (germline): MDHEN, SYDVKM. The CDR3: CASSFGRERREQYF. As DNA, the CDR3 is TGTGCCAGCAGTTTCGGACGGGAAAGGCGGGAGCAGTACTTC.

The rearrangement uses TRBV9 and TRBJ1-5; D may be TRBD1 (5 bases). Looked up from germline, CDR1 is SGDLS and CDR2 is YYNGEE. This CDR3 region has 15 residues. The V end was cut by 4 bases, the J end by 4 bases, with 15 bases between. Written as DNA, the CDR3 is TGTGCCAGCAGCCTCGGGGGAAGGGGAAATCAGCCCCAGCATTTT. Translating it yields CASSLGGRGNQPQHF.

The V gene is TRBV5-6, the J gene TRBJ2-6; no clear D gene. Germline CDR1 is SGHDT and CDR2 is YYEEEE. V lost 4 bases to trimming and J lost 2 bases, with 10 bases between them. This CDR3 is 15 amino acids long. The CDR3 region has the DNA TGTGCCAGCAGCCTGACCCTAGCTGGGGCCAACGTCCTGACTTTC. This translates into CASSLTLAGANVLTF.

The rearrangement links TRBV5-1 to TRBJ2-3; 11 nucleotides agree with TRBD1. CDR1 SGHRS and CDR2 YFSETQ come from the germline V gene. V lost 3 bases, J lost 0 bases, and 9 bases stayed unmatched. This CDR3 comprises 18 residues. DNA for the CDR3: TGCGCCAGCAGCTGGCCGATTAGGGACAGGGGGAGCACAGATACGCAGTATTTT. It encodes CASSWPIRDRGSTDTQYF.

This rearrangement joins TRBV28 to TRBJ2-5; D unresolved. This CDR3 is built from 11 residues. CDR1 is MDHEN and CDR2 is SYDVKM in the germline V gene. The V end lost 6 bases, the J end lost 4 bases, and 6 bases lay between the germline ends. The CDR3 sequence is CASRELETQYF. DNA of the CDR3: TGTGCCAGCAGGGAGCTAGAGACCCAGTACTTC.

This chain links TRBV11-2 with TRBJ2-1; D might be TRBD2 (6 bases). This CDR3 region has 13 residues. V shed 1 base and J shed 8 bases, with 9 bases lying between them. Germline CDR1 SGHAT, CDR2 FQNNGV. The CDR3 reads CASSLAASDEQFF. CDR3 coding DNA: TGTGCCAGCAGCTTAGCCGCTAGCGATGAGCAGTTCTTC.

Here the CDR3 DNA reads TGTGCCAGCAGTGAAGGCCCAGGGGGCGGCAATCAGCCCCAGCATTTT. It codes for CASSEGPGGGNQPQHF. The J gene is TRBJ1-5, the V gene TRBV6-1, with 8 bases aligning to TRBD1. Per the germline V gene, CDR1 is MNHNS and CDR2 is SASEGT. The V segment lost 1 base and the J segment 2 bases; nucleotides outside the gene matches: 4. The CDR3 consists of 16 residues.

The CDR3 bases are TGTGCCAGTAGTAACCGCGGGACTGGGAACGGTGAAGCTTTCTTT. As protein: CASSNRGTGNGEAFF. The chain is built from TRBV19 and TRBJ1-1; tentatively, D is TRBD1 (5 bases). The germline V gene has CDR1 LNHDA and CDR2 SQIVND (reference sequence). V was shortened by 4 bases and J by 7 bases, with 19 bases between the two germline ends. The CDR3 contains 15 residues.

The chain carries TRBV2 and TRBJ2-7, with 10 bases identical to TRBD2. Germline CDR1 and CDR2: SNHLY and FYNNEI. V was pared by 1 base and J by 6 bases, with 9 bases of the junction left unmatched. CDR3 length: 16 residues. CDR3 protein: CASSEGPGGLASEQYF. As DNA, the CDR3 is TGTGCCAGCAGTGAAGGCCCGGGGGGACTAGCGTCCGAGCAGTACTTC. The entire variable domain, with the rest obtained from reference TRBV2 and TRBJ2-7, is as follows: EPEVTQTPSHQVTQMGQEVILRCVPISNHLYFYWYRQILGQKVEFLVSFYNNEISEKSEIFDDQFSVERPDGSNFTLKIRSTKLEDSAMYFCASSEGPGGLASEQYFGPGTRLTVT.

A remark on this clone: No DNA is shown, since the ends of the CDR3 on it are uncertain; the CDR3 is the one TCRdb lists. This CDR3 reads CASSTSAAGGLTYEQYF. The chain employs TRBV28 and TRBJ2-7; TRBD2 is taken as the D call from the table, unchecked against the DNA. Per germline, CDR1 MDHEN and CDR2 SYDVKM. The CDR3 sequence runs 17 residues, both termini included.